This T cell receptor beta chain appears in the sequencing data of a study of identical twins (dated by TCRdb to 2016 to 2017). Broadly, across the study: To test whether fetal clonotypes persist, the study used deep sequencing on TCR alpha and beta repertoires from monozygotic twins, unrelated adults of various ages, and cord blood. To rule out contamination, the twin experiments were replicated at different times with different library preparation protocols. The study at large found these results: Fewer insertions were carried by abundant cord blood beta clonotypes, a similar but weaker trend appeared in young adult naive repertoires, and no such trend appeared in memory repertoires. A weaker excess of twin sharing was found in beta out-of-frame sequences because the signal-to-noise ratio was lowered by fewer shared sequences. Recombination models systematically underestimated out-of-frame TCR alpha sharing in monozygotic twins but agreed with sharing between unrelated individuals. Invariant T cells such as MAIT and iNKT could partly confound zero-insertion analyses, though diverse VJ usage argued against this for most clonotypes. Because the same donors could not be followed over many years, the conclusions depended on cross-sectional statistical analysis. Compared with coincidental sharing between unrelated individuals, out-of-frame TCR alpha sequences shared between twins showed an excess of sequences with low generation probability.

A few counts support this clonotype. Its cognate antigen has yet to be identified. The input lacks base qualities; no much larger clone sits a single base away. The library was made by 5' RACE. The sequencer listed for this sample is Illumina HiSeq 2000. A universal primer binding site was added through template switching, and the final cDNA carried a unique molecular identifier so that TCR cDNA molecules could be counted accurately. Specific primers in the conserved constant-segment region were used to synthesize first-strand cDNA for TCR alpha and beta chains. To control for contamination, every cDNA library carried two barcodes: a SMART-Mk sample barcode plus Illumina barcodes. TruSeq adapter sequences along with Illumina sample barcodes were introduced in two successive PCR steps. TCR alpha and beta cDNA libraries were sequenced on the Illumina HiSeq platform with custom primers. As for the original processing: Raw reads were processed with MiGEC to extract unique molecular identifiers, and MiXCR was used to determine CDR3 positions. For each individual, recombination models were inferred using an EM algorithm with the repgenHMM and IGoR tools. The tcR package in R was used for shared clonotype analysis, with sharing normalized by the product of cloneset sizes. To study raw recombination free of thymic and clonal selection effects, out-of-frame nonproductive sequences were analyzed. TCRdb redid the processing of the public reads, applying fastp at Q25 and MiXCR, and retained in-frame beta chains. A single entry per CDR3 protein holds the most common genes and DNA from its merged rows. The V and J calls come from TCRdb's annotation, not from the publication. The table for this sample lists nearly 900,000 distinct CDR3 sequences; 10% to 15% of them were counted only once. The top ten clones comprise around 1.6% of the sample.

Trimming removed 2 bases from V and 7 bases from J, leaving 15 bases between the germline ends. Reading from cysteine to phenylalanine, the CDR3 counts 16 amino acids. CDR3 DNA only is kept here, 48 bases in frame from base 1. Taken from the germline V gene, the CDR1 and CDR2 loops are MNHEY and SVGAGI. Every donor in the study was a healthy Caucasian. The twin cohort comprised three pairs of female monozygotic twins, all aged about 18 to 29 years. Peripheral blood mononuclear cells were the source from which RNA for the TCR libraries was isolated. These data are also associated with another study on yellow fever vaccine responses in identical twins. The second investigation adds: The authors reported that the T cell response to vaccination in identical twins appeared partly convergent and partly personalized. In identical twins, the study followed T cell clones that responded to the vaccine with precision.

The rearranged chain carries TRBV6-5 and TRBJ1-6; TRBD1 is a weak D gene call, 5 bases matching. The sequenced sample was PBMCs. The origin of this receptor is a woman aged 18-29 years in good health. The CDR3 amino acid sequence is: CASSYDSSPPNSPLHF. The nucleotide sequence is TGTGCCAGCAGTTACGACAGTTCCCCACCAAATTCACCCCTCCACTTT.